This T cell receptor beta chain is from a study of blood T cell repertoires in COVID-19. Study overall: Acute-phase and convalescent COVID-19 samples originated in the United States, Italy and Spain. PBMCs, B-cell-depleted T cells, or T cells provided the cDNA or gDNA that made up the material.

There are 15 residues in the CDR3. Germline-derived CDR1 and CDR2 are SGHAT and FQNNGV. On this clone itself: A junction boundary mismatches the germline segment, possibly from a read error.

Source study methods: By means of reference gene primer amplification, nucleated cell counts were estimated. The protocol was immunoSEQ multiplex PCR, while the TCRdb copy is restricted to in-frame clones and leaves out a portion. V and J calls and clone size are those listed in that table; D and trimming were worked out from the DNA. The sample consists of about 110,000 clones, 70% to 85% of them appearing once. The specimen sequenced was peripheral blood. This chain connects TRBV11-2 to TRBJ2-7, with D perhaps TRBD1 (5 bases). The sequence was obtained from a woman between 40 and 55 years old with acute or convalescent COVID-19. CDR3 sequence reads: CASSLVQGTSFEQYF. CDR3 bases: TGTGCCAGCAGCTTAGTTCAGGGAACCTCCTTCGAGCAGTACTTC.